These 8 T cell receptor beta chains came from one sample sequenced in a study of tumor and adjacent non-tumor tissue in lung cancer. A modified ARM-PCR protocol with three rounds of nested PCR amplified TCRbeta. TCRdb reprocessed the multiplex PCR reads via MiXCR and lists one record per CDR3 protein. The sample shows some 100,000 distinct CDR3 sequences, over 55% of them seen only once. No cell sorting was done before RNA was extracted from the tissue. The normal lung tissue was taken more than 3 cm from the tumor edge. The specimen was distant non-tumor lung tissue. The source is a man under 40 with non-small cell lung cancer.

In the case of this clonotype: Being one base from a much bigger clone, this may be a read error. The chain joins TRBV6-6 to TRBJ2-3, with D unclear. The CDR3 is 13 amino acids. From germline, CDR1 is MNHNY and CDR2 SVGAGI (reference sequence). V lost 9 bases to trimming and J lost 1 base, with 11 bases between them. The CDR3 DNA reads as TGTGCCAGGTGGATAGAAGGCACAGATACGCAGTATTTT. Translated: CARWIEGTDTQYF.

The CDR3 nucleotides are TGTGCCAGCAGTTACTCAGGTTCCTCTGGGGCCAACGTCCTGACTTTC. The encoded protein is CASSYSGSSGANVLTF. The chain links TRBV6-2 or TRBV6-3 to TRBJ2-6; D gene ambiguous. Trimming removed 0 bases from V and 0 bases from J, with 6 bases in between. This CDR3 region has 16 residues. Germline lookup yields CDR1 MNHEY and CDR2 SVGEGT.

This clonotype was seen ten or more times. The chain combines TRBV12-3 or TRBV12-4 with TRBJ1-1; D not certain. Trimming stripped 1 base from V and 4 bases from J, with 7 bases between. This CDR3 has 13 residues. The CDR3 DNA reads as TGTGCCAGCAGTTTAGAAGGGTTCACTGAAGCTTTCTTT. Translation: CASSLEGFTEAFF.

J is TRBJ2-7 and V is TRBV6-2 or TRBV6-3, with D perhaps given as TRBD1 or TRBD2 (5 bases each). Germline lookup yields CDR1 MNHEY and CDR2 SVGEGT. The V gene lost 6 bases and the J gene lost 1 base, with 16 bases spanning the gap. The CDR3 totals 15 residues. In DNA, the CDR3 is TGTGCCAGCAGCCGGATAGCGAGGGGATCCTACGAGCAGTACTTC. As protein: CASSRIARGSYEQYF.

As for this clonotype: Given the absence of the conserved phenylalanine or tryptophan at the CDR3 end, a read error is likely. The chain employs TRBV20-1 and TRBJ2-4; D unclear. The V and J ends lost 6 bases and 9 bases respectively, with 18 bases between them. The CDR3 consists of 13 residues. CDR1 is DFQATT and CDR2 is SNEGSKA in the germline V gene (reference sequence). The CDR3 bases are TGCAGTGCCCCCGGGCCCATCGGAAGCATTCAGTACTTG. Its protein is CSAPGPIGSIQYL.

The V call is TRBV20-1, the J call TRBJ2-2; 10 bases agree with TRBD1. Germline V CDR1 and CDR2: DFQATT, SNEGSKA (reference sequence). V shed 5 bases, J shed 5 bases, and the junction held 5 bases outside the gene matches. This CDR3 contains 14 residues. CDR3: CSAWDRGGTGELFF. CDR3 nucleotide sequence: TGCAGTGCTTGGGACAGGGGAGGTACCGGGGAGCTGTTTTTT.

Points on this clonotype: Since a much larger clone is just one base distant, this may be a read error. The chain joins TRBV2 to TRBJ2-2; D possibly uses TRBD1 or TRBD2 (5 bases each). CDR3 length: 15 residues. V was pared by 7 bases and J by 1 base, with 13 bases between. Germline lookup yields CDR1 SNHLY and CDR2 FYNNEI. The CDR3 sequence is CASNEGQMNTGELFF. The CDR3 DNA is TGTGCCAGCAACGAGGGGCAGATGAACACCGGGGAGCTGTTTTTT.

Only one count was recorded for this clonotype. Compared with germline, one end of the junction differs, possibly owing to a read error. Here the CDR3 reads CASSEGAGGGTDTHYF. CDR3 sequence (DNA): TGTGCCAGCAGCGAAGGTGCGGGAGGGGGCACAGATACGCATTATTTT. The genes are TRBV6-1 and TRBJ2-3; 9 bases agree with TRBD2. The CDR3 runs 16 residues. Germline lookup yields CDR1 MNHNS and CDR2 SASEGT.